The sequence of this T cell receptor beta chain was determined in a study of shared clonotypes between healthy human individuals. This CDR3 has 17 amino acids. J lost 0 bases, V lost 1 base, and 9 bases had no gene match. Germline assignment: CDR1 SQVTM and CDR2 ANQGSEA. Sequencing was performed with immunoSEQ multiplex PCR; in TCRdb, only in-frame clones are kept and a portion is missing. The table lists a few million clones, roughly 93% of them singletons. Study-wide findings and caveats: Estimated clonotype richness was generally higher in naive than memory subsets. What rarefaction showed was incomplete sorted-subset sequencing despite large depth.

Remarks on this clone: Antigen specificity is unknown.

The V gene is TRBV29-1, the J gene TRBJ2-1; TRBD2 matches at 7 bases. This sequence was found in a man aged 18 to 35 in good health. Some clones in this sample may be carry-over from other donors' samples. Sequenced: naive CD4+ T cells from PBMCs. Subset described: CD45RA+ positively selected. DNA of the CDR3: TGCAGCGTTGAAGGGGGGACTAAAACTCTCTCCTACAATGAGCAGTTCTTC. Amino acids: CSVEGGTKTLSYNEQFF.